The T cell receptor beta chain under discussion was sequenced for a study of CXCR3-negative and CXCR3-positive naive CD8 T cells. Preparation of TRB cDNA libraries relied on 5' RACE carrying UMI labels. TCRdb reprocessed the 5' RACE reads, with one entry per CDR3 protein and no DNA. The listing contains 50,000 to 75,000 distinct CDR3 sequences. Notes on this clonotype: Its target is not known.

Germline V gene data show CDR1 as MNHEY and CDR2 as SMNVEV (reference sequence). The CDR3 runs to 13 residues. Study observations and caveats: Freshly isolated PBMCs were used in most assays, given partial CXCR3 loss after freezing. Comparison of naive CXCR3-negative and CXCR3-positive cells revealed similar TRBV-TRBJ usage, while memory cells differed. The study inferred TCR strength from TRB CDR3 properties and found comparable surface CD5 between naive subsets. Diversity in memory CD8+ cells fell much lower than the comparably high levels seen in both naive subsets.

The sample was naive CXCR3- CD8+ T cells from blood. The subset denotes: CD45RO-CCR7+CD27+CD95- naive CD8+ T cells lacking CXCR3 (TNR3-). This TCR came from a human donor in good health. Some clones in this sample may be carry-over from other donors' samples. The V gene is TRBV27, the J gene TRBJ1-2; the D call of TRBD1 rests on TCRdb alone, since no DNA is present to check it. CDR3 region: CASGQGSGYGYTF.